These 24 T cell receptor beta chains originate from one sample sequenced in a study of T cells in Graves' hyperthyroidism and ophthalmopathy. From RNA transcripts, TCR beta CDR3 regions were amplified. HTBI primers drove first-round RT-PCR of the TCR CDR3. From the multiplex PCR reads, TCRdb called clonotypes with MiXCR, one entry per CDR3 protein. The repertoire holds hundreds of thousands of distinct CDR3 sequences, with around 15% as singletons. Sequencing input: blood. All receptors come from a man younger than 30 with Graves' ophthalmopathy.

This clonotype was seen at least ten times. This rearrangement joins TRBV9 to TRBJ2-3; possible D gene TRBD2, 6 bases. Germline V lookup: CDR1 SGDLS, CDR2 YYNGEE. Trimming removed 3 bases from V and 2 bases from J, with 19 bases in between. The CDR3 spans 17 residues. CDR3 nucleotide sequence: TGTGCCAGCAGCGCCGCCCGCGGGACCCGTGACACAGATACGCAGTATTTT. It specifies CASSAARGTRDTDTQYF.

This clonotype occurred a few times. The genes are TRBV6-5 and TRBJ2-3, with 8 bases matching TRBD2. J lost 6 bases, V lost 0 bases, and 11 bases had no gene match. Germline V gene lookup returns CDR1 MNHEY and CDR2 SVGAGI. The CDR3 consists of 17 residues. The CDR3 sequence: CASSYSSRTGGRDTQYF. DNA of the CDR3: TGTGCCAGCAGTTACTCGAGCCGGACGGGGGGGCGCGATACGCAGTATTTT.

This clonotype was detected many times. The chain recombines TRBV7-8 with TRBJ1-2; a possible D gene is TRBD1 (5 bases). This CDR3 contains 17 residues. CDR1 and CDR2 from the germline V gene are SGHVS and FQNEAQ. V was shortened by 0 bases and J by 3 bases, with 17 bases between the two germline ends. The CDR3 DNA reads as TGTGCCAGCAGCTTAGCGAGCGGGGCCGGAGCTTACTATGGCTACACCTTC. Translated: CASSLASGAGAYYGYTF.

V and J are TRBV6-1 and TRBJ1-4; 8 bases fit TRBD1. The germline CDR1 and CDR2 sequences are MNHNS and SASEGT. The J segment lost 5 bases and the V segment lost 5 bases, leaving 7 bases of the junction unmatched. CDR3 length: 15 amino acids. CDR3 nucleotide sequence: TGTGCCAGCAGTCCTCTCAGGGGGCGGAATGAAAAACTGTTTTTT. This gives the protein CASSPLRGRNEKLFF.

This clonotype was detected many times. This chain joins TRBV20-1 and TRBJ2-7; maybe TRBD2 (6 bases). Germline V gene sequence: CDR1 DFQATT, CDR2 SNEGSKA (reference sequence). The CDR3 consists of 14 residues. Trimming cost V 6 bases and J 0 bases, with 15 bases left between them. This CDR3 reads CSATGLVSSYEQYF. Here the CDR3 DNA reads TGCAGTGCGACGGGACTTGTGAGCTCCTACGAGCAGTACTTC.

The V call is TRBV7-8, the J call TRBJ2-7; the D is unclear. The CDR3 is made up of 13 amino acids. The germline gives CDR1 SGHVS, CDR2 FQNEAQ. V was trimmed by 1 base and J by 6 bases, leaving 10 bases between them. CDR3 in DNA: TGTGCCAGCAGCTTAGACCTTTTACGCGAGCAGTACTTC. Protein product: CASSLDLLREQYF.

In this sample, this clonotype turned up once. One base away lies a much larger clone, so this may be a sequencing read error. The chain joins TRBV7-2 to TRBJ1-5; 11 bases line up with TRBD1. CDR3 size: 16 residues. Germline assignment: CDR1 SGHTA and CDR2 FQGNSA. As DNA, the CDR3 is TGTGCCCGCAGCCGGGACAGGGGGTGGGTTTTGGAGCCCCAGCATTTT. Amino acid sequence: CARSRDRGWVLEPQHF.

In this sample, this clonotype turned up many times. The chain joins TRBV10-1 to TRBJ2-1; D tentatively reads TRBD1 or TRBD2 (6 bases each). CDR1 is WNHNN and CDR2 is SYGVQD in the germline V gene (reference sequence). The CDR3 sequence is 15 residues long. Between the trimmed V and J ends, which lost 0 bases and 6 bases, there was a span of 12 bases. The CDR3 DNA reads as TGCGCCAGCAGTGAGTCGACGGAGGGGGGCAATGAGCAGTTCTTC. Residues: CASSESTEGGNEQFF.

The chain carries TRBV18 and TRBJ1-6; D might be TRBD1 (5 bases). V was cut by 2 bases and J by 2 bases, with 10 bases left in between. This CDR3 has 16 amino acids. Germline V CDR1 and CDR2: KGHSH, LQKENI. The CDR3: CASSPIGTAYNSPLHF. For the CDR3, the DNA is TGTGCCAGCTCACCAATTGGGACGGCCTATAATTCACCCCTCCACTTT. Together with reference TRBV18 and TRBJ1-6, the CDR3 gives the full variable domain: NAGVMQNPRHLVRRRGQEARLRCSPMKGHSHVYWYRQLPEEGLKFMVYLQKENIIDESGMPKERFSAEFPKEGPSILRIQQVVRGDSAAYFCASSPIGTAYNSPLHFGNGTRLTVT.

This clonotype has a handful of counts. The CDR3 sequence: CALRDFNTGELFF. For the CDR3, the DNA is TGTGCCCTTCGGGACTTTAACACCGGGGAGCTGTTTTTT. The J gene is TRBJ2-2, the V gene TRBV6-1; D is possibly TRBD2 (6 bases). Trimming cost V 11 bases and J 2 bases, with 12 bases left between them. The CDR3 has 13 residues. Germline V gene data show CDR1 as MNHNS and CDR2 as SASEGT.

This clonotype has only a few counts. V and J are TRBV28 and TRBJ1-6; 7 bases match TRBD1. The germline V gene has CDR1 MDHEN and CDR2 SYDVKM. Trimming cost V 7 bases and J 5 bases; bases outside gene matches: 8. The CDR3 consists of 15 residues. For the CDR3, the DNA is TGTGCCAGCAAGCCCGGGCAGGGGGATAATTCACCCCTCCACTTT. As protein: CASKPGQGDNSPLHF.

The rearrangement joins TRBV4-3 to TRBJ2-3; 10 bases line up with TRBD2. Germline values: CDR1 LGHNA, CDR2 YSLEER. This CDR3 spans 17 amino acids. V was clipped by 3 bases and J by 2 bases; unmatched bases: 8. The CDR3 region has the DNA TGCGCCAGCAGCCATTATCTAGCGGGGGAGATCACAGATACGCAGTATTTT. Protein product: CASSHYLAGEITDTQYF.

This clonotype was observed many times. The CDR3 DNA reads TGTGCCTGGAGTGCTGGACTAGCGGGGTTAGGGACCCAGTACTTC. Translating it yields CAWSAGLAGLGTQYF. V usage is TRBV30 and J usage is TRBJ2-5; 12 nucleotides agree with TRBD2. There are 15 residues in the CDR3. V shed 1 base and J 7 bases; nucleotides not matched to a gene: 7. Germline V gene lookup returns CDR1 GTSNPN and CDR2 SVGIG (reference sequence).

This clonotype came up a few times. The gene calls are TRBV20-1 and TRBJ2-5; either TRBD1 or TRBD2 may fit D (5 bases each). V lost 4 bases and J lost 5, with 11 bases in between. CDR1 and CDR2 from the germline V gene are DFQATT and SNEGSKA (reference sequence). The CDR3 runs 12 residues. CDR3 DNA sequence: TGCAGTGCTAATGGGGGAATGGAGACCCAGTACTTC. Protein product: CSANGGMETQYF.

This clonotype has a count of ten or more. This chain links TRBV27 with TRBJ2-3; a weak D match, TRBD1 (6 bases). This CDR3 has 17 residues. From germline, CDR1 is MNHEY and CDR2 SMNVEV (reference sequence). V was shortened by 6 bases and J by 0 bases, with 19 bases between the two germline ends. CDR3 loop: CASSISQGHPSTDTQYF. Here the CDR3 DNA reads TGTGCCAGCAGCATAAGTCAGGGGCACCCTAGCACAGATACGCAGTATTTT.

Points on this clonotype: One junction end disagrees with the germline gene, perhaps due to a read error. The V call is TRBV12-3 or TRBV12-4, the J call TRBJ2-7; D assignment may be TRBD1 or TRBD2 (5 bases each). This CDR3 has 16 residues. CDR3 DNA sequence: TGTGCCAGCAGTTTATTGGGGAGTGACGGGACCTACGAGCAATACTTC. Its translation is CASSLLGSDGTYEQYF.

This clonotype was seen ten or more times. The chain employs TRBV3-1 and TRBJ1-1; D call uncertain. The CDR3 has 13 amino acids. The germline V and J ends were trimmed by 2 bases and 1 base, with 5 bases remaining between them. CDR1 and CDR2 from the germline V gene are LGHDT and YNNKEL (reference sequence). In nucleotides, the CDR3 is TGTGCCAGCAGCCAAATCCCGAACACTGAAGCTTTCTTT. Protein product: CASSQIPNTEAFF.

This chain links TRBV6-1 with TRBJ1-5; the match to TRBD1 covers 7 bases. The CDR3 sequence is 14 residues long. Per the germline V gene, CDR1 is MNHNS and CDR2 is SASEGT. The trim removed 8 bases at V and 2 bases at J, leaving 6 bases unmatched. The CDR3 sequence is CASRTGEGNQPQHF. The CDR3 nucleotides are TGTGCCAGCCGCACAGGGGAGGGCAATCAGCCCCAGCATTTT.

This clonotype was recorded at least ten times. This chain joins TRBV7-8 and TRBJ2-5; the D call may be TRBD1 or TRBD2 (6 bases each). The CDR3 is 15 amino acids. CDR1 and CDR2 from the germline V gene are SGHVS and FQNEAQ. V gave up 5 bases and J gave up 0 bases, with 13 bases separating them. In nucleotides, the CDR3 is TGTGCCAGCAGCAAGGGGGGTTTTAACCAAGAGACCCAGTACTTC. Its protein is CASSKGGFNQETQYF.

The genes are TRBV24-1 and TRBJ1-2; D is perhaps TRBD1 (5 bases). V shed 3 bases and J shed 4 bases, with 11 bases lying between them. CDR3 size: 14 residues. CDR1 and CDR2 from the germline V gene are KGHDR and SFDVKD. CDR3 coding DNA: TGTGCCACCAGTGATCTAAAAAGGGGCTATGGCTACACCTTC. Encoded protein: CATSDLKRGYGYTF.

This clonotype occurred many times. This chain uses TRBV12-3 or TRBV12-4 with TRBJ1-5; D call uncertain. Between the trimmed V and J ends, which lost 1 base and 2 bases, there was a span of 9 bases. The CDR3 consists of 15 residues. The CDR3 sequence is CASSLDPPGNQPQHF. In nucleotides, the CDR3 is TGTGCCAGCAGTTTAGATCCCCCAGGCAATCAGCCCCAGCATTTT.

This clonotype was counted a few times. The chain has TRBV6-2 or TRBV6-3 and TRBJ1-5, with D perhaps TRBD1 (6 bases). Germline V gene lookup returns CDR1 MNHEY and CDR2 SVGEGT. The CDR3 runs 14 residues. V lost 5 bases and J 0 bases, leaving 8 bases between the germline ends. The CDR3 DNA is TGTGCCAGCAGTACCAGGGGTAGCAATCAGCCCCAGCATTTT. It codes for CASSTRGSNQPQHF.

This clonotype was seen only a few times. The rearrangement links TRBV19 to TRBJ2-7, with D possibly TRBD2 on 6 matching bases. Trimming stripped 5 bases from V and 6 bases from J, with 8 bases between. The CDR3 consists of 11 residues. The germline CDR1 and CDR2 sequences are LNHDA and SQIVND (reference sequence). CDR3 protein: CASSGGAEQYF. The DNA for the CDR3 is TGTGCCAGTAGTGGCGGGGCCGAGCAGTACTTC.

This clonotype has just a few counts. CDR3 in amino acids: CATSRDTLLDTTNTGELFF. CDR3 sequence (DNA): TGTGCCACCAGCAGAGACACTTTATTAGACACTACGAACACCGGGGAGCTGTTTTTT. The chain combines TRBV15 with TRBJ2-2; D remains unclear. V lost 0 bases to trimming and J lost 0 bases, with 17 bases between them. The germline gives CDR1 LNHNV, CDR2 YYDKDF (reference sequence). The length of the CDR3 is 19 residues.